Presented here are 21 T cell receptor beta chains from one specimen sequenced in a study of control samples from healthy donors and cancer patients. The table came from immunoSEQ multiplex PCR; TCRdb's copy has only in-frame clones and leaves some out. The sample's table shows some 180,000 clones. Specimen: blood. The origin of the receptors is a woman aged 30 to 39 in good health.

CDR3 in DNA: TGTGCCAGCAGCCAAGCACGTAGTCGCGGGGGGCGTACCTACAATGAGCAGTTCTTC. This codes for CASSQARSRGGRTYNEQFF. The J gene is TRBJ2-1, the V gene TRBV3-1 (or the pseudogene TRBV3-2), with 8 nucleotides matching TRBD2. The CDR3 extends over 19 amino acids. Germline CDR1 is LGHDT and CDR2 is YNNKEL (reference sequence). The ends lost 1 base at V and 2 bases at J; junction bases unmatched: 13.

The CDR3 reads CASSLVPGGNQPQHF. DNA of the CDR3: TGTGCCAGCAGTTTGGTTCCGGGCGGGAATCAGCCCCAGCATTTT. V gene TRBV28 combines with J gene TRBJ1-5; D is undetermined. This CDR3 contains 15 residues. Germline values: CDR1 MDHEN, CDR2 SYDVKM. V lost 3 bases to trimming and J lost 4 bases, with 13 bases between them.

The chain has TRBV6-5 and TRBJ1-2, with 10 nucleotides matching TRBD1. This CDR3 is built from 14 residues. The germline V gene has CDR1 MNHEY and CDR2 SVGAGI. V lost 4 bases to trimming and J lost 7 bases; unmatched junction nucleotides: 6. CDR3 loop: CASSFAGTGVGYTF. Written as DNA, the CDR3 is TGTGCCAGCAGTTTTGCCGGGACAGGGGTTGGCTACACCTTC.

In nucleotides, the CDR3 is TGTGCCAGCAGTCTCACAAGCTACGAGCAGTACTTC. Its translation is CASSLTSYEQYF. The chain is built from TRBV2 and TRBJ2-7; D unresolved. The CDR3 totals 12 residues. V lost 5 bases and J lost 3, with 8 bases in between. In germline, CDR1 is SNHLY, CDR2 FYNNEI.

V is TRBV4-1 and J is TRBJ2-2, with D possibly TRBD1 on 6 matching bases. The CDR3 length is 13 residues. Looked up from germline, CDR1 is MGHRA and CDR2 is YSYEKL. Trimming pared 4 bases from V and 5 bases from J, leaving 8 bases between. The CDR3 sequence is CASSLQGTGELFF. CDR3 nucleotides: TGCGCCAGCAGCCTACAGGGAACCGGGGAGCTGTTTTTT.

The chain uses TRBV7-8 and TRBJ2-7; D possibly uses TRBD1 or TRBD2 (5 bases each). The CDR3 loop spans 15 amino acids. Trimming shortened V by 1 base and J by 3 bases, and 13 bases separated the two germline ends. Germline CDR1 reads SGHVS; CDR2 reads FQNEAQ. The chain's CDR3 is CASSLERGRGYEQYF. CDR3 DNA sequence: TGTGCCAGCAGCTTAGAGAGGGGCCGGGGCTACGAGCAGTACTTC. Based on the CDR3 plus reference TRBV7-8 and TRBJ2-7, the full variable domain is GAGVSQSPRYKVAKRGQDVALRCDPISGHVSLFWYQQALGQGPEFLTYFQNEAQLDKSGLPSDRFFAERPEGSVSTLKIQRTQQEDSAVYLCASSLERGRGYEQYFGPGTRLTVT.

This rearrangement joins TRBV28 to TRBJ1-2; TRBD1 matches 7 bases. J gave up 1 base and V 6 bases, and 8 bases lay outside the gene matches. Looked up from germline, CDR1 is MDHEN and CDR2 is SYDVKM. The CDR3 spans 15 residues. The CDR3 coding sequence is TGTGCCAGCAGGGAGACAGGGCCCTATAACTATGGCTACACCTTC. It translates to CASRETGPYNYGYTF.

The rearrangement joins TRBV4-1 to TRBJ1-1; D is perhaps TRBD1 (6 bases). With 0 bases removed from V and 8 bases from J, the gap between germline ends came to 10 bases. Germline values: CDR1 MGHRA, CDR2 YSYEKL. This CDR3 spans 13 amino acids. CDR3 protein: CASSQDWTVEAFF. CDR3 nucleotide sequence: TGCGCCAGCAGCCAAGATTGGACAGTCGAAGCTTTCTTT.

The gene calls are TRBV20-1 and TRBJ1-6; 8 nucleotides match TRBD1. CDR1 and CDR2 (germline): DFQATT, SNEGSKA (reference sequence). Losses at the gene ends were 6 bases for V and 17 bases for J; bases not matched to a gene: 6. The CDR3 extends over 10 amino acids. The CDR3 region has the DNA TGCAGTGCGGCCGCGGGACAGGTCCACTTT. This translates into CSAAAGQVHF.

The genes are TRBV7-9 and TRBJ2-3; 13 bases match TRBD2. CDR3 size: 17 residues. Germline V gene sequence: CDR1 SEHNR, CDR2 FQNEAQ (reference sequence). Unmatched junction bases numbered 12, after V lost 7 bases and J lost 5 bases. In nucleotides, the CDR3 is TGTGCCAGCACTCCAGGCACTAGCGGGGGGGACCTAGATACGCAGTATTTT. Amino acids: CASTPGTSGGDLDTQYF.

This rearrangement joins TRBV28 to TRBJ1-6; 10 nucleotides match TRBD1. Germline CDR1 MDHEN, CDR2 SYDVKM. The CDR3 spans 16 residues. Trimming took 3 bases from V and 10 from J; bases not matched to a gene: 9. CDR3 amino acids: CASSFPGTGVESPLHF. As DNA, the CDR3 is TGTGCCAGCAGTTTCCCGGGGACAGGGGTGGAATCACCCCTCCACTTT.

The gene calls are TRBV6-6 and TRBJ2-7; tentatively, D is TRBD1 or TRBD2 (5 bases each). Germline V gives CDR1 MNHNY, CDR2 SVGAGI (reference sequence). V was pared by 5 bases and J by 0 bases, with 14 bases between. The CDR3 loop spans 15 amino acids. Here the CDR3 DNA reads TGTGCCAGCAGTCCCGGGACCTCTATCTCCTACGAGCAGTACTTC. The encoded protein is CASSPGTSISYEQYF.

V is TRBV4-3 and J is TRBJ2-7; D unresolved. From germline, CDR1 is LGHNA and CDR2 YSLEER. V was cut by 1 base and J by 2 bases, with 12 bases left in between. This CDR3 comprises 15 residues. CDR3 sequence (DNA): TGCGCCAGCAGCCAAGCCTTGGATTCGACCTACGAGCAGTACTTC. Its protein product is CASSQALDSTYEQYF.

The chain recombines TRBV28 with TRBJ1-1; 7 nucleotides line up with TRBD1. CDR1 is MDHEN and CDR2 is SYDVKM in the germline V gene. Trimming cost V 2 bases and J 10 bases; bases outside gene matches: 1. There are 11 residues in the CDR3. The CDR3 DNA follows: TGTGCCAGCAGTTTAGACAGGGCAGCTTTCTTT. Translated: CASSLDRAAFF.

The V call is TRBV11-1, the J call TRBJ2-1; 8 bases line up with TRBD1. From germline, CDR1 is SGHAT and CDR2 FQDESV (reference sequence). The CDR3 is made up of 15 amino acids. The ends lost 0 bases at V and 10 bases at J; junction bases unmatched: 8. CDR3 in DNA: TGTGCCAGCAGCTTAGCTGAGTTGGCAGGGGGCGAGCAGTTCTTC. This codes for CASSLAELAGGEQFF.

The chain links TRBV5-8 to TRBJ1-1; D is ambiguous. The length of the CDR3 is 14 residues. Per the germline V gene, CDR1 is SGHTS and CDR2 is YDEGEE. V lost 5 bases and J 5 bases, leaving 16 bases between the germline ends. CDR3 region: CASRNPGRRTEAFF. As DNA, the CDR3 is TGTGCCAGCAGGAATCCCGGCAGGCGGACTGAAGCTTTCTTT.

Comments on this clone: The sample contains more than one DNA sequence encoding this CDR3. The chain is built from TRBV19 and TRBJ1-2, with TRBD1 matching over 7 bases. CDR1 and CDR2 from the germline V gene are LNHDA and SQIVND (reference sequence). The trim removed 6 bases at V and 4 bases at J, leaving 5 bases unmatched. This CDR3 region has 13 residues. CDR3 region: CASSRQGSYGYTF. The CDR3 DNA is TGTGCCAGTAGCCGACAGGGAAGCTATGGCTACACCTTC. The complete variable domain, with remaining parts taken from reference TRBV19 and TRBJ1-2, reads DGGITQSPKYLFRKEGQNVTLSCEQNLNHDAMYWYRQDPGQGLRLIYYSQIVNDFQKGDIAEGYSVSREKKESFPLTVTSAQKNPTAFYLCASSRQGSYGYTFGSGTRLTVV.

V usage is TRBV6-5 and J usage is TRBJ1-2; D call uncertain. The V gene lost 6 bases and the J gene lost 2 bases, with 10 bases spanning the gap. Germline V CDR1 and CDR2: MNHEY, SVGAGI. The CDR3 runs 13 residues. This CDR3 is CASRKGSNYGYTF. As DNA, the CDR3 is TGTGCCAGCAGGAAGGGTTCGAACTATGGCTACACCTTC.

The chain is built from TRBV7-9 and TRBJ2-1; no firm D call. This CDR3 contains 13 residues. Trimming left V 5 bases short and J 10 bases short, with 15 bases between. Germline assignment: CDR1 SEHNR and CDR2 FQNEAQ (reference sequence). The CDR3 DNA is TGTGCCAGCAGCCTAGTCGGGTTTTGGGAGCAGTTCTTC. It specifies CASSLVGFWEQFF. The full variable domain, rest sourced from reference TRBV7-9 and TRBJ2-1, is DTGVSQNPRHKITKRGQNVTFRCDPISEHNRLYWYRQTLGQGPEFLTYFQNEAQLEKSRLLSDRFSAERPKGSFSTLEIQRTEQGDSAMYLCASSLVGFWEQFFGPGTRLTVL.

The rearrangement uses TRBV28 and TRBJ1-1; 7 nucleotides match TRBD1. J was trimmed by 7 bases and V by 3 bases; bases with no gene match: 11. Germline V gene lookup returns CDR1 MDHEN and CDR2 SYDVKM. CDR3 length equals 15 residues. The CDR3: CASSLPVGTEFEAFF. The CDR3, as DNA: TGTGCCAGCAGTTTGCCGGTGGGGACAGAGTTTGAAGCTTTCTTT.

This sequence joins TRBV9 and TRBJ1-6; D is undetermined. The V gene's germline CDR1 is SGDLS and CDR2 YYNGEE. V lost 1 base and J lost 7, with 9 bases in between. This CDR3 spans 14 amino acids. CDR3 coding DNA: TGTGCCAGCAGCGTAAGGACCCTAAATTCACCCCTCCACTTT. The encoded protein is CASSVRTLNSPLHF.